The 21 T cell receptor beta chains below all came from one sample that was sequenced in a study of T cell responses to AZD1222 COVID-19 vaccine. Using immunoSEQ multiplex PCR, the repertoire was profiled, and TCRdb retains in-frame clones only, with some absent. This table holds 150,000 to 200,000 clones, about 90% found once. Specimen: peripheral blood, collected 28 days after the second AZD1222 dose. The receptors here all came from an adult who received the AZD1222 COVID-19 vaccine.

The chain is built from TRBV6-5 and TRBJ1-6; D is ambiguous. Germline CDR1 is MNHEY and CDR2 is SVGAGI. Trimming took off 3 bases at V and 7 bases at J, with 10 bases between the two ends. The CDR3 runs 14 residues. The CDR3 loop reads CASSYREGNSPLHF. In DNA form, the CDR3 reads TGTGCCAGCAGTTATCGGGAAGGCAATTCACCCCTCCACTTT.

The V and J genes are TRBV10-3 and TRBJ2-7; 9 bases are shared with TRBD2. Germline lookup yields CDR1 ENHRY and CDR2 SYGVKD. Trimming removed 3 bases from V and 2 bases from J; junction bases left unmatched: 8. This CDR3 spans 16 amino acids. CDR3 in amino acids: CAISEAGGVLTYEQYF. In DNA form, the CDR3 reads TGTGCCATCAGTGAAGCGGGAGGCGTATTAACCTACGAGCAGTACTTC.

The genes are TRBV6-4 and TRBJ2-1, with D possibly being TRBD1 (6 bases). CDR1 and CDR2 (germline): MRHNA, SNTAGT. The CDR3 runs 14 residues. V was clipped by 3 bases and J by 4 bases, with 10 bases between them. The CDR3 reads CASSDSQGYNEQFF. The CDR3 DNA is TGTGCCAGCAGTGATTCACAGGGTTACAATGAGCAGTTCTTC.

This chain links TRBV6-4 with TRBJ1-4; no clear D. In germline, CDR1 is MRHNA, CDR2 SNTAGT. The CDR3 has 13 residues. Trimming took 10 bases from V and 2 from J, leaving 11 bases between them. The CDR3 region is CATGRATNEKLFF. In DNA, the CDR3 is TGTGCCACTGGCCGGGCCACTAATGAAAAACTGTTTTTT.

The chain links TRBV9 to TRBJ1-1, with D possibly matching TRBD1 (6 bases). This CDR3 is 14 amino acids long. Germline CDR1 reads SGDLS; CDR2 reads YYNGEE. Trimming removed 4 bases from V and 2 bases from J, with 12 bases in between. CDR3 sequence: CASSPRTVNTEAFF. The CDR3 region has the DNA TGTGCCAGCAGCCCCCGGACAGTCAACACTGAAGCTTTCTTT.

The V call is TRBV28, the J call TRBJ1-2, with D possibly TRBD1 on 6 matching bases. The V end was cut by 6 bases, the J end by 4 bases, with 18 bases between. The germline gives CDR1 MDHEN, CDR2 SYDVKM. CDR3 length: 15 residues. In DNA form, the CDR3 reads TGTGCCAGCAGAAGGTCGGGGGGCACGGCCTATGGCTACACCTTC. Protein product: CASRRSGGTAYGYTF.

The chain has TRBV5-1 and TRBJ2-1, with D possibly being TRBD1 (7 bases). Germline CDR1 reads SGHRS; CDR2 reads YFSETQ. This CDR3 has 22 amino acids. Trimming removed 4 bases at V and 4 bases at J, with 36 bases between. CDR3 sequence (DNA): TGCGCCAGCAGCCGACCCACTCTAGGGCCTACAGGGGAGGTTATCTGGTACAATGAGCAGTTCTTC. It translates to CASSRPTLGPTGEVIWYNEQFF. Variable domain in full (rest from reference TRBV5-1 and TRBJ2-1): KAGVTQTPRYLIKTRGQQVTLSCSPISGHRSVSWYQQTPGQGLQFLFEYFSETQRNKGNFPGRFSGRQFSNSRSEMNVSTLELGDSALYLCASSRPTLGPTGEVIWYNEQFFGPGTRLTVL.

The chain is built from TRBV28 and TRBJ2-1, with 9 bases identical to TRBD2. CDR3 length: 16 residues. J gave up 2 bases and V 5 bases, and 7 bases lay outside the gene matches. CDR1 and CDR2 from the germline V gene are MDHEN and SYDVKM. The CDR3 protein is CASSPLAGAPYNEQFF. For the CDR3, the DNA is TGTGCCAGCAGTCCTTTAGCGGGGGCACCCTACAATGAGCAGTTCTTC.

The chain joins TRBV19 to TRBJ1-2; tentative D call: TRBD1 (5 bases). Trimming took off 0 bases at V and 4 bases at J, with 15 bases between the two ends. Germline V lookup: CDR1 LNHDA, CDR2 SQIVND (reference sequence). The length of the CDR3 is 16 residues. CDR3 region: CASSIDRLGTTYGYTF. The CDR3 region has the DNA TGTGCCAGTAGTATAGATCGACTGGGGACGACCTATGGCTACACCTTC.

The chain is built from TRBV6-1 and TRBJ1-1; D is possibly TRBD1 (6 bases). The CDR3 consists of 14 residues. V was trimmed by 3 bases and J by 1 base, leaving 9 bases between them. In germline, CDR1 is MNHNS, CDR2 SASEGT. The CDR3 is CASSDRGRNTEAFF. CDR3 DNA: TGTGCCAGCAGTGATCGGGGGCGGAACACTGAAGCTTTCTTT.

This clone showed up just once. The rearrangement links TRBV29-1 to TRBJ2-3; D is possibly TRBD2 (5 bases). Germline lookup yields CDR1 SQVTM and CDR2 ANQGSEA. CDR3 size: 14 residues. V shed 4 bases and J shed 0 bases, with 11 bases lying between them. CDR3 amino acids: CSVAGVSSTDTQYF. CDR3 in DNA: TGCAGCGTTGCCGGGGTTTCTAGCACAGATACGCAGTATTTT.

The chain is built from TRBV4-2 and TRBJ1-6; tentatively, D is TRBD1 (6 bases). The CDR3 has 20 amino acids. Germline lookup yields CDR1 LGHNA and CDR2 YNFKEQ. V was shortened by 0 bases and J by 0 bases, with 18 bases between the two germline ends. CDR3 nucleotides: TGTGCCAGCAGCCAAGAGCCCCGCTATGGACAGAGCTCCTATAATTCACCCCTCCACTTT. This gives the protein CASSQEPRYGQSSYNSPLHF.

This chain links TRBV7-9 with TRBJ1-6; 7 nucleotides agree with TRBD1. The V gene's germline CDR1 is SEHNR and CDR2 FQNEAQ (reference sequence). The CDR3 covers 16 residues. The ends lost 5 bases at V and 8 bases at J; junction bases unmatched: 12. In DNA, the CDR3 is TGTGCCAGCAGCAAAAGGGGGGACAGAAACTATTCACCCCTCCACTTT. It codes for CASSKRGDRNYSPLHF. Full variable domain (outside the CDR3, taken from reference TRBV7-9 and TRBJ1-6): DTGVSQNPRHKITKRGQNVTFRCDPISEHNRLYWYRQTLGQGPEFLTYFQNEAQLEKSRLLSDRFSAERPKGSFSTLEIQRTEQGDSAMYLCASSKRGDRNYSPLHFGNGTRLTVT.

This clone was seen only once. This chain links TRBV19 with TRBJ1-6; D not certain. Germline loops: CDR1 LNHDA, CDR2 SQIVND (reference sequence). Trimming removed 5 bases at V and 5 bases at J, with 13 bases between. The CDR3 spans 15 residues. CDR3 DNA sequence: TGTGCCAGTAGTTCCGGACGGCACAATAATTCACCCCTCCACTTT. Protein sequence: CASSSGRHNNSPLHF.

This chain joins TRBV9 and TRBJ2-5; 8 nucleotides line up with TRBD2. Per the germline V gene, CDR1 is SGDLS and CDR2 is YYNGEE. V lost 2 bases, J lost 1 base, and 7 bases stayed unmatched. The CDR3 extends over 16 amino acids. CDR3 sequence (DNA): TGTGCCAGCAGCGTGTCAGGGAGCGGGAGCCAAGAGACCCAGTACTTC. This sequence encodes CASSVSGSGSQETQYF. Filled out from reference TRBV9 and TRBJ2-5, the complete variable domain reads DSGVTQTPKHLITATGQRVTLRCSPRSGDLSVYWYQQSLDQGLQFLIQYYNGEERAKGNILERFSAQQFPDLHSELNLSSLELGDSALYFCASSVSGSGSQETQYFGPGTRLLVL.

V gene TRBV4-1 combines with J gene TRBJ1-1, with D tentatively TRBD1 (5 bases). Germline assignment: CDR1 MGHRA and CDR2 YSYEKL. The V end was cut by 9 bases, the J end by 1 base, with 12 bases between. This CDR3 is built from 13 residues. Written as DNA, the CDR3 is TGCGCCAGTCTGGGACCTAAGAACACTGAAGCTTTCTTT. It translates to CASLGPKNTEAFF.

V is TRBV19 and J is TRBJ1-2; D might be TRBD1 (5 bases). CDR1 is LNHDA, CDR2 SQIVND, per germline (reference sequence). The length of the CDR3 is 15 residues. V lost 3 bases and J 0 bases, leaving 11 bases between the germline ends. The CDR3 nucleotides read TGTGCCAGTAGTATTGACAGCCGGACTAACTATGGCTACACCTTC. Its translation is CASSIDSRTNYGYTF.

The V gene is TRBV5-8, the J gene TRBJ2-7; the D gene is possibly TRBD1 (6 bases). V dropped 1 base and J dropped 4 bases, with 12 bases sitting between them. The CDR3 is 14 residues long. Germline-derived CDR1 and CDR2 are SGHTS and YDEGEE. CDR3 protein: CASSLLTGIYEQYF. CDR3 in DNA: TGTGCCAGCAGCTTGCTTACAGGGATTTACGAGCAGTACTTC.

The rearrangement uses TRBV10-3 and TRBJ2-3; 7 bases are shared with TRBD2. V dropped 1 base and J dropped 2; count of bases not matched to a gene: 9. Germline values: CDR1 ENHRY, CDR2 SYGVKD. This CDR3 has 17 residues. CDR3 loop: CAISEWAPGTNTDTQYF. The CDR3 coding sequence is TGTGCCATCAGTGAGTGGGCCCCCGGGACTAACACAGATACGCAGTATTTT.

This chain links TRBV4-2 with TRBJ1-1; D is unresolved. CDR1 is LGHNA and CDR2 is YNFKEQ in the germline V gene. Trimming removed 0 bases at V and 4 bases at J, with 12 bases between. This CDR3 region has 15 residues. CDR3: CASSQEEGTPTEAFF. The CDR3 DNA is TGTGCCAGCAGCCAAGAGGAGGGAACTCCCACTGAAGCTTTCTTT.

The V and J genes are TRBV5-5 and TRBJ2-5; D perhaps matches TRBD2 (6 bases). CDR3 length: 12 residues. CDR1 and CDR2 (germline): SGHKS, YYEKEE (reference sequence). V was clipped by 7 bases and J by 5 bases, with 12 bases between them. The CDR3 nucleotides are TGTGCCAGCTCGGAGCTAGCGGAGACCCAGTACTTC. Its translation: CASSELAETQYF.